These 31 T cell receptor beta chains came from one sample sequenced in a study of shared clonotypes between healthy human individuals. Clones were read by immunoSEQ multiplex PCR, and TCRdb kept only the in-frame ones, dropping some. The sample records fewer than 3 million clones, 92% being singletons. Input material: naive CD4+ T cells from PBMCs. As for subset: CD45RA+ positively selected. The receptors were gathered from a man aged 18 to 30 in good health. Some clones in this sample may be carry-over from other donors' samples.

This chain joins TRBV28 and TRBJ2-7; D not resolved. CDR3 length: 16 amino acids. V was cut by 3 bases and J by 0 bases, with 15 bases left in between. Germline V gene sequence: CDR1 MDHEN, CDR2 SYDVKM. The CDR3 sequence is CASSLYGSVSSYEQYF. The CDR3 DNA follows: TGTGCCAGCAGTTTGTATGGAAGCGTTAGCTCCTACGAGCAGTACTTC.

The chain links TRBV5-1 to TRBJ2-7, with 11 nucleotides matching TRBD2. V dropped 4 bases and J dropped 9; count of bases not matched to a gene: 6. Germline CDR1 SGHRS, CDR2 YFSETQ. The CDR3 runs to 13 residues. For the CDR3, the DNA is TGCGCCAGCAGCGGCGGGACTAGCGGAGTGCAGTACTTC. The encoded protein is CASSGGTSGVQYF.

V gene TRBV25-1 combines with J gene TRBJ2-5, with D tentatively TRBD1 (5 bases). This CDR3 comprises 13 residues. Germline values: CDR1 MGHDK, CDR2 SYGVNS. Trimming stripped 9 bases from V and 3 bases from J, with 14 bases between. The DNA for the CDR3 is TGTGCCAGTGCCCGGACATACGAAGAGACCCAGTACTTC. As protein: CASARTYEETQYF.

The J gene is TRBJ2-7, the V gene TRBV27; D perhaps matches TRBD1 (6 bases). Germline CDR1 and CDR2: MNHEY and SMNVEV (reference sequence). CDR3 size: 15 residues. Trimming removed 6 bases from V and 0 bases from J, with 15 bases in between. The CDR3 sequence is CASRAQGSTSYEQYF. The CDR3 DNA reads TGTGCCAGCAGAGCTCAGGGGTCTACCTCCTACGAGCAGTACTTC.

To note about this clone: Other nucleotide sequences from this sample produce the same CDR3. The genes are TRBV2 and TRBJ2-7, with 10 bases matching TRBD2. This CDR3 is built from 14 residues. Looked up from germline, CDR1 is SNHLY and CDR2 is FYNNEI. With 4 bases clipped from V and 3 bases from J, the junction kept 3 bases outside the gene matches. The chain's CDR3 is CASSGSSGSYEQYF. The CDR3 coding sequence is TGTGCCAGCAGTGGGTCTAGCGGGAGCTACGAGCAGTACTTC. Full variable domain (missing parts from reference TRBV2 and TRBJ2-7): EPEVTQTPSHQVTQMGQEVILRCVPISNHLYFYWYRQILGQKVEFLVSFYNNEISEKSEIFDDQFSVERPDGSNFTLKIRSTKLEDSAMYFCASSGSSGSYEQYFGPGTRLTVT.

The chain couples TRBV25-1 to TRBJ1-2; 7 bases fit TRBD1. The germline CDR1 and CDR2 sequences are MGHDK and SYGVNS. CDR3 length: 13 amino acids. V lost 2 bases and J lost 8; bases outside the gene matches: 5. The CDR3 loop reads CASSEEWTGGYTF. As DNA, the CDR3 is TGTGCCAGCAGTGAAGAGTGGACAGGCGGCTACACCTTC.

The chain employs TRBV29-1 and TRBJ2-5; D may be TRBD1 (5 bases). Trimming stripped 7 bases from V and 3 bases from J, with 15 bases between. This CDR3 region has 13 residues. The germline gives CDR1 SQVTM, CDR2 ANQGSEA. The CDR3 DNA follows: TGCAGCGCTGGGGCTAGGTGGGAAGAGACCCAGTACTTC. As protein: CSAGARWEETQYF.

The chain combines TRBV7-9 with TRBJ2-5; the D is unclear. This CDR3 is built from 15 residues. Trimming pared 1 base from V and 4 bases from J, leaving 13 bases between. Germline assignment: CDR1 SEHNR and CDR2 FQNEAQ (reference sequence). The CDR3 nucleotides are TGTGCCAGCAGCTTAGGAAGACCTCCGGGAGAGACCCAGTACTTC. This encodes CASSLGRPPGETQYF.

This chain connects TRBV7-8 to TRBJ2-5, with unresolved D. CDR1 is SGHVS, CDR2 FQNEAQ, per germline. This CDR3 region has 18 residues. V was pared by 4 bases and J by 2 bases, with 23 bases between. The CDR3 DNA follows: TGTGCCAGCAGCTGGCGCCTAGTGAGAGGAGTGGCTCAAGAGACCCAGTACTTC. This encodes CASSWRLVRGVAQETQYF.

Comments on this clone: The identical CDR3 is also encoded by other nucleotide sequences in the sample. The CDR3 coding sequence is TGTGCCAGCAGTGGGCAGGGGGCGACCGGGGAGCTGTTTTTT. This encodes CASSGQGATGELFF. The J gene is TRBJ2-2, the V gene TRBV25-1; 8 nucleotides line up with TRBD1. The CDR3 spans 14 residues. The trim removed 4 bases at V and 5 bases at J, leaving 3 bases unmatched. Germline V gene data show CDR1 as MGHDK and CDR2 as SYGVNS.

The chain combines TRBV10-3 with TRBJ2-1, with 7 bases lining up with TRBD2. Germline V lookup: CDR1 ENHRY, CDR2 SYGVKD. Losses at the gene ends were 10 bases for V and 0 bases for J; bases not matched to a gene: 6. The CDR3 has 14 amino acids. DNA of the CDR3: TGTGCCACCAGAGGGGAGGGCTCCTACAATGAGCAGTTCTTC. Its protein product is CATRGEGSYNEQFF.

The chain recombines TRBV4-1 with TRBJ2-3, with TRBD2 identical over 14 bases. With 4 bases clipped from V and 4 bases from J, the junction kept 1 base outside the gene matches. Looked up from germline, CDR1 is MGHRA and CDR2 is YSYEKL. The CDR3 has 15 residues. The CDR3 nucleotides read TGCGCCAGCAGCCCGGGACTAGCGGGGGCAGATACGCAGTATTTT. Translating it yields CASSPGLAGADTQYF.

On this clone: The junction differs from germline at one of its ends, possibly a read error. V usage is TRBV6-1 and J usage is TRBJ2-5; TRBD1 aligns across 9 bases. Germline CDR1 reads MNHNS; CDR2 reads SASEGT. The CDR3 extends over 15 amino acids. The CDR3 sequence is CASREDRGSQETQYF. The CDR3, as DNA: TGTGCCAGCAGGGAAGACAGGGGGTCTCAAGAGACCCAGTACTTC.

The chain employs TRBV7-9 and TRBJ2-7; 9 nucleotides align to TRBD1. CDR3 length equals 16 residues. The germline V gene has CDR1 SEHNR and CDR2 FQNEAQ (reference sequence). J was trimmed by 0 bases and V by 5 bases; bases with no gene match: 8. The CDR3 protein is CASSPRQGVSSYEQYF. CDR3 coding DNA: TGTGCCAGCAGCCCCCGACAGGGGGTAAGCTCCTACGAGCAGTACTTC.

V is TRBV30 and J is TRBJ1-2, with D maybe TRBD1 (6 bases). The CDR3 spans 13 residues. Trimming stripped 4 bases from V and 7 bases from J, with 16 bases between. Germline V lookup: CDR1 GTSNPN, CDR2 SVGIG (reference sequence). This CDR3 is CAWNLQGELGYTF. The CDR3 DNA reads TGTGCCTGGAATTTACAGGGTGAGCTTGGCTACACCTTC.

The chain has TRBV7-2 and TRBJ1-6, with D possibly being TRBD1 (5 bases). Trimming cost V 6 bases and J 2 bases, with 11 bases left between them. The CDR3 is 15 residues long. Germline V gives CDR1 SGHTA, CDR2 FQGNSA. The chain's CDR3 is CASRIRTPYNSPLHF. For the CDR3, the DNA is TGTGCCAGCAGAATACGGACACCCTATAATTCACCCCTCCACTTT.

The V call is TRBV7-2, the J call TRBJ1-1, with a weak D call TRBD1 (5 bases). The CDR3 is 13 amino acids. The V gene lost 1 base and the J gene lost 7 bases, with 10 bases spanning the gap. Germline CDR1 SGHTA, CDR2 FQGNSA. The CDR3 DNA reads TGTGCCAGCAGCTTAGTTGCCCAGGGTGAAGCTTTCTTT. Its protein product is CASSLVAQGEAFF. Supplemented by reference TRBV7-2 and TRBJ1-1, the full variable domain reads GAGVSQSPSNKVTEKGKDVELRCDPISGHTALYWYRQSLGQGLEFLIYFQGNSAPDKSGLPSDRFSAERTGGSVSTLTIQRTQQEDSAVYLCASSLVAQGEAFFGQGTRLTVV.

This chain joins TRBV5-6 and TRBJ1-2; D may be TRBD1 (6 bases). Between the trimmed V and J ends, which lost 4 bases and 0 bases, there was a span of 16 bases. Germline V gene sequence: CDR1 SGHDT, CDR2 YYEEEE. The CDR3 is made up of 16 amino acids. CDR3 nucleotides: TGTGCCAGCAGCCCCTGGTGGGGGCCTTCTAACTATGGCTACACCTTC. Protein product: CASSPWWGPSNYGYTF.

Concerning this clone itself: Other DNA sequences in the same sample also yield this CDR3. This chain links TRBV18 with TRBJ1-1; D is uncertain. Germline assignment: CDR1 KGHSH and CDR2 LQKENI. Trimming removed 3 bases at V and 5 bases at J, with 7 bases between. This CDR3 region has 12 residues. The CDR3 loop reads CASSPGVTEAFF. CDR3 DNA: TGTGCCAGCTCACCCGGGGTAACTGAAGCTTTCTTT.

The chain recombines TRBV29-1 with TRBJ2-5; 11 bases line up with TRBD2. CDR1 is SQVTM and CDR2 is ANQGSEA in the germline V gene. This CDR3 is built from 15 residues. J was trimmed by 3 bases and V by 6 bases; bases with no gene match: 9. The CDR3 spells CSVAGTSGYEETQYF. The CDR3 DNA reads TGCAGCGTGGCTGGGACTAGCGGATATGAAGAGACCCAGTACTTC.

The chain is built from TRBV5-1 and TRBJ2-1; maybe TRBD2 (5 bases). CDR3 size: 16 residues. With 1 base removed from V and 0 bases from J, the gap between germline ends came to 11 bases. Germline CDR1 and CDR2: SGHRS and YFSETQ. DNA of the CDR3: TGCGCCAGCAGCTTGTTCCCGGGGAGCTCCTACAATGAGCAGTTCTTC. The encoded protein is CASSLFPGSSYNEQFF.

The V and J genes are TRBV27 and TRBJ2-2; 9 bases are a match to TRBD2. Trimming at V came to 2 bases and at J to 5 bases, leaving 0 bases not matched to a gene. The CDR3 extends over 14 amino acids. CDR1 is MNHEY and CDR2 is SMNVEV in the germline V gene (reference sequence). For the CDR3, the DNA is TGTGCCAGCAGTTTACTAGCGGGAACCGGGGAGCTGTTTTTT. This sequence encodes CASSLLAGTGELFF.

The chain carries TRBV28 and TRBJ1-3; D is perhaps TRBD1 (6 bases). The V and J ends lost 7 bases and 2 bases respectively, with 18 bases between them. Germline CDR1 is MDHEN and CDR2 is SYDVKM. CDR3 size: 16 residues. The CDR3 DNA is TGTGCCAGCACCCCCGGGGGGGCCGGGGCTGGAAACACCATATATTTT. This gives the protein CASTPGGAGAGNTIYF. Based on the CDR3 plus reference TRBV28 and TRBJ1-3, the full variable domain is DVKVTQSSRYLVKRTGEKVFLECVQDMDHENMFWYRQDPGLGLRLIYFSYDVKMKEKGDIPEGYSVSREKKERFSLILESASTNQTSMYLCASTPGGAGAGNTIYFGEGSWLTVV.

The CDR3 DNA reads TGTGCCAGTAGTGGGATCTCTACTGGACAGACTGAAGCTTTCTTT. This codes for CASSGISTGQTEAFF. The chain employs TRBV19 and TRBJ1-1, with D tentatively TRBD1 (6 bases). Germline values: CDR1 LNHDA, CDR2 SQIVND (reference sequence). Trimming left V 5 bases short and J 5 bases short, with 18 bases between. This CDR3 has 15 amino acids.

Only one count was recorded for this clone. This sequence joins TRBV9 and TRBJ2-5; 9 bases are shared with TRBD1. Germline CDR1 reads SGDLS; CDR2 reads YYNGEE. After removal of 0 bases from V and 4 bases from J, the junction contained 10 bases not matched to a gene. The CDR3 is 17 amino acids. This CDR3 is CASSVAPPGQGLETQYF. CDR3 sequence (DNA): TGTGCCAGCAGCGTAGCTCCCCCGGGACAGGGATTAGAGACCCAGTACTTC. Combining the CDR3 with reference TRBV9 and TRBJ2-5 gives the whole variable domain DSGVTQTPKHLITATGQRVTLRCSPRSGDLSVYWYQQSLDQGLQFLIQYYNGEERAKGNILERFSAQQFPDLHSELNLSSLELGDSALYFCASSVAPPGQGLETQYFGPGTRLLVL.

This chain joins TRBV15 and TRBJ2-5; a weak D match, TRBD2 (6 bases). V was shortened by 3 bases and J by 7 bases, with 15 bases between the two germline ends. The length of the CDR3 is 14 residues. The germline V gene has CDR1 LNHNV and CDR2 YYDKDF (reference sequence). The DNA for the CDR3 is TGTGCCACCAGCAGTACCTTTGGGGGGAGGACCCAGTACTTC. It specifies CATSSTFGGRTQYF. The full variable domain, in which reference TRBV15 and TRBJ2-5 provide the parts outside the CDR3, is DAMVIQNPRYQVTQFGKPVTLSCSQTLNHNVMYWYQQKSSQAPKLLFHYYDKDFNNEADTPDNFQSRRPNTSFCFLDIRSPGLGDTAMYLCATSSTFGGRTQYFGPGTRLLVL.

The rearrangement uses TRBV28 and TRBJ2-1, with a weak D call TRBD1 (5 bases). CDR3 length: 14 amino acids. Germline loops: CDR1 MDHEN, CDR2 SYDVKM. V lost 5 bases to trimming and J lost 7 bases, with 15 bases between them. The CDR3 DNA reads TGTGCCAGCAGTCAGGGCCCCCAGGAGAATGAGCAGTTCTTC. Its translation is CASSQGPQENEQFF.

This chain uses TRBV7-7 with TRBJ2-1; a weak D match, TRBD2 (6 bases). The CDR3 extends over 13 amino acids. The germline V gene encodes CDR1 SSHAT and CDR2 FNYEAQ (reference sequence). The germline V and J ends were trimmed by 4 bases and 7 bases, with 11 bases remaining between them. The CDR3 loop is CASSSVAGNEQFF. CDR3 in DNA: TGTGCCAGCAGCTCAGTGGCGGGAAATGAGCAGTTCTTC.

The chain is built from TRBV11-2 and TRBJ2-7; D gene unclear. This CDR3 is 13 amino acids long. CDR1 and CDR2 from the germline V gene are SGHAT and FQNNGV. V lost 4 bases, J lost 3 bases, and 10 bases lay in between. CDR3 DNA: TGTGCCAGCAGCTCCATTGTAGGCTACGAGCAGTACTTC. It codes for CASSSIVGYEQYF.

This CDR3 is CAWSGGREAYNEQFF. Here the CDR3 DNA reads TGTGCCTGGAGTGGTGGGCGGGAGGCCTACAATGAGCAGTTCTTC. The rearrangement uses TRBV30 and TRBJ2-1; TRBD2 matches 8 bases. Germline V gene lookup returns CDR1 GTSNPN and CDR2 SVGIG (reference sequence). The CDR3 has 15 amino acids. Germline trimming cut 1 base from V and 2 bases from J; bases unmatched to any gene: 4.

A remark on this clone: The sample has other DNA sequences that encode this CDR3 too. The V gene is TRBV7-9, the J gene TRBJ2-3; D unclear. The V and J ends lost 1 base and 1 base respectively, with 3 bases between them. This CDR3 region has 13 residues. Germline V gene sequence: CDR1 SEHNR, CDR2 FQNEAQ (reference sequence). CDR3 sequence: CASSLGGTDTQYF. CDR3 in DNA: TGTGCCAGCAGCTTAGGGGGCACAGATACGCAGTATTTT.